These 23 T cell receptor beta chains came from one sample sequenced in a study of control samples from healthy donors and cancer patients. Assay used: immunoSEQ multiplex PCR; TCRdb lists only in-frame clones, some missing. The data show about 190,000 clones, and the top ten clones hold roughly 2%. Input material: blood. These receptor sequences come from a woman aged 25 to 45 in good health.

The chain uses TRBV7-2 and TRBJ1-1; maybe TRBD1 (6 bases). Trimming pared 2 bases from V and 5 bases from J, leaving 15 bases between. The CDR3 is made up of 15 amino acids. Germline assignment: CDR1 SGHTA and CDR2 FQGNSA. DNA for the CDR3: TGTGCCAGCAGCTTAATGACAGGCGGCGGGACTGAAGCTTTCTTT. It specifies CASSLMTGGGTEAFF.

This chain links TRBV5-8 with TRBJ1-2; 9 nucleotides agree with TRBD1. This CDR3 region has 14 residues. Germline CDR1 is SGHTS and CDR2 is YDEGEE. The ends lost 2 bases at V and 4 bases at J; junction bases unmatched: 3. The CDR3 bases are TGTGCCAGCAGCTTCCGGGACAGGGCCTATGGCTACACCTTC. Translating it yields CASSFRDRAYGYTF.

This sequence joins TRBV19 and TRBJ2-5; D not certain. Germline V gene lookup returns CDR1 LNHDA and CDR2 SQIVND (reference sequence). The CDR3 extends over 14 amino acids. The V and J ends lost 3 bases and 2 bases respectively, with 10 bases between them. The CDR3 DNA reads TGTGCCAGTAGTATCTTCCATACTCAAGAGACCCAGTACTTC. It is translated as CASSIFHTQETQYF.

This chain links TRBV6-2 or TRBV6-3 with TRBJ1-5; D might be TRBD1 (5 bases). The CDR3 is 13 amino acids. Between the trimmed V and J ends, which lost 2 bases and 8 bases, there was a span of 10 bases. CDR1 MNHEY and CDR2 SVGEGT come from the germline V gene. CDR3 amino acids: CASSYDGGEPQHF. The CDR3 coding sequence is TGTGCCAGCAGTTACGATGGGGGGGAGCCCCAGCATTTT.

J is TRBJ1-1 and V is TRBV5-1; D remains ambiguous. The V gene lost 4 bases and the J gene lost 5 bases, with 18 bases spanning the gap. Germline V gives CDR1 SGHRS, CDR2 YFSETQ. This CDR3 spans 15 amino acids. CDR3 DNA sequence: TGCGCCAGCAGCCTAGCTCTCTCTATGATGACTGAAGCTTTCTTT. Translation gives CASSLALSMMTEAFF.

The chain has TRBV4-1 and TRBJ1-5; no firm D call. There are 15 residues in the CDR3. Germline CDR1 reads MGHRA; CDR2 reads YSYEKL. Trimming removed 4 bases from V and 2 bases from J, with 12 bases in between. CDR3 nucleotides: TGCGCCAGCAGCCCTATAGATGGGGGCAATCAGCCCCAGCATTTT. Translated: CASSPIDGGNQPQHF.

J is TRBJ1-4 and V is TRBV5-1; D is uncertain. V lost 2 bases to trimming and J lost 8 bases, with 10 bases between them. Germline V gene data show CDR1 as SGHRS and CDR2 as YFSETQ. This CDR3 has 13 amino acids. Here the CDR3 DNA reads TGCGCCAGCAGCTTTGGACTACCAGAAAAACTGTTTTTT. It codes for CASSFGLPEKLFF.

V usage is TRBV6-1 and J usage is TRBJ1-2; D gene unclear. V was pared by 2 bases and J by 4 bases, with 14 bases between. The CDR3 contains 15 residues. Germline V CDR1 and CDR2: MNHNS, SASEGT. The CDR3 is CASSELQEPRYGYTF. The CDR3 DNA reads TGTGCCAGCAGTGAACTCCAAGAACCGCGCTATGGCTACACCTTC.

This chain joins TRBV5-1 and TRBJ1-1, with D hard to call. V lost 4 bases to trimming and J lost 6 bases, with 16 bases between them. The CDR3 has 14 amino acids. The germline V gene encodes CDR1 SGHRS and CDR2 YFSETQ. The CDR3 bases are TGCGCCAGCAGCCGACCGGGCGAATTGGCTGAAGCTTTCTTT. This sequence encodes CASSRPGELAEAFF.

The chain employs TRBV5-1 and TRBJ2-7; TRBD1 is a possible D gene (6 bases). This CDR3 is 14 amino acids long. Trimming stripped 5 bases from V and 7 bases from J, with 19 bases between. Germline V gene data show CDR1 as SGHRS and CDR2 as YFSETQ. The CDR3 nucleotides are TGCGCCAGCAGGCTCTATGGGGGCGGTGGGGAGCAGTACTTC. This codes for CASRLYGGGGEQYF.

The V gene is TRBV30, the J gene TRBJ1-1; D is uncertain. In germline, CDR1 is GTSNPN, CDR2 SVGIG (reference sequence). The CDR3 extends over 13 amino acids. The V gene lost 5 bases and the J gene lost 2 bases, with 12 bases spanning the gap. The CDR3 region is CAWRPWLNTEAFF. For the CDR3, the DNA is TGTGCCTGGCGGCCGTGGCTAAACACTGAAGCTTTCTTT.

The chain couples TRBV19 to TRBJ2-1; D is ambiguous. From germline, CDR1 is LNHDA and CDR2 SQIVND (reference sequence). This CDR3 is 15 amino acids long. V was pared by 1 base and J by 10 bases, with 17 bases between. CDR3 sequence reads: CASSIARQPSLEQFF. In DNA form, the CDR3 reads TGTGCCAGTAGTATAGCTCGGCAGCCCAGCCTAGAGCAGTTCTTC.

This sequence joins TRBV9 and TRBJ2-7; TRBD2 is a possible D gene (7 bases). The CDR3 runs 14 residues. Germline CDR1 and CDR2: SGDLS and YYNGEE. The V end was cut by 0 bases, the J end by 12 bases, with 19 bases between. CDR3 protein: CASSVEGIGGPVYF. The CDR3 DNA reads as TGTGCCAGCAGCGTAGAGGGAATCGGGGGGCCGGTGTACTTC.

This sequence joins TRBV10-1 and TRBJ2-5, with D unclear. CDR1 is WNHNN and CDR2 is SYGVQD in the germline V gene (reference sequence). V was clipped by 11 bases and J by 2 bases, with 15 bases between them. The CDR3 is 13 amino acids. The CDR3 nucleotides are TGCGCCTCATCAGCCCCCGGGCAAGAGACCCAGTACTTC. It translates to CASSAPGQETQYF.

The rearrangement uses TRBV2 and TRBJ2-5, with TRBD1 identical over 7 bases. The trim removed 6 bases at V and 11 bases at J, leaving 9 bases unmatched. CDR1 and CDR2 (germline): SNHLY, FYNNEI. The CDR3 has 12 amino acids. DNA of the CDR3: TGTGCCAGCAGATCGGACAGGAGGAGACAGTACTTC. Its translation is CASRSDRRRQYF. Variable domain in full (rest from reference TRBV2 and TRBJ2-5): EPEVTQTPSHQVTQMGQEVILRCVPISNHLYFYWYRQILGQKVEFLVSFYNNEISEKSEIFDDQFSVERPDGSNFTLKIRSTKLEDSAMYFCASRSDRRRQYFGPGTRLLVL.

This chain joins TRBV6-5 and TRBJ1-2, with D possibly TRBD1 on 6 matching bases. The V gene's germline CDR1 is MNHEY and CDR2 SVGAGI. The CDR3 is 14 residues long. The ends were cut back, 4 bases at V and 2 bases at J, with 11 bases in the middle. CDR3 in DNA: TGTGCCAGCAGTTTACGGGGGGCGAACTATGGCTACACCTTC. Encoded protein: CASSLRGANYGYTF.

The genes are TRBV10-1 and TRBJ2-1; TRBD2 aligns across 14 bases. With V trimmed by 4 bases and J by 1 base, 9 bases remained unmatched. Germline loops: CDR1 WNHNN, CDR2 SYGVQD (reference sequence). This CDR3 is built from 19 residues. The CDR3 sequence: CASSGAQGLAGVSYNEQFF. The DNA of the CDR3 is TGCGCCAGCAGTGGAGCCCAGGGACTAGCGGGGGTATCCTACAATGAGCAGTTCTTC.

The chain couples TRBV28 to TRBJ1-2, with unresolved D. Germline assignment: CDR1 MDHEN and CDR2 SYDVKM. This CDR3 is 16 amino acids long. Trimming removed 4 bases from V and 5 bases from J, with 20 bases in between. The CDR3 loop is CASSWQNPGSPYGYTF. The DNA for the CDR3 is TGTGCCAGCAGTTGGCAAAACCCCGGAAGCCCGTATGGCTACACCTTC.

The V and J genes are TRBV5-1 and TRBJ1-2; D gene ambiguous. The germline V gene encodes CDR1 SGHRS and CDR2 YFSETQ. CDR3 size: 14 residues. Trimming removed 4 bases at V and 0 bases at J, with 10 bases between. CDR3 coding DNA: TGCGCCAGCAGCCCGACCACCTCTAACTATGGCTACACCTTC. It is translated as CASSPTTSNYGYTF.

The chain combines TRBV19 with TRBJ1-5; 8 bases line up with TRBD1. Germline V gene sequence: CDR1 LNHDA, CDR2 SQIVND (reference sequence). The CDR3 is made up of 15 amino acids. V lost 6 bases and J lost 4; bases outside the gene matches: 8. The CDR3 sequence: CASSRTGNGNQPQHF. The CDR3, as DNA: TGTGCCAGTAGCAGGACAGGGAACGGGAATCAGCCCCAGCATTTT.

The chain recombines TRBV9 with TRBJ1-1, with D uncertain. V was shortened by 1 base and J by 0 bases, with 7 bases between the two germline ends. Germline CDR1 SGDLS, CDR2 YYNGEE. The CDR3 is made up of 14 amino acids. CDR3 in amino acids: CASSVTAMNTEAFF. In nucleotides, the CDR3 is TGTGCCAGCAGCGTAACCGCCATGAACACTGAAGCTTTCTTT.

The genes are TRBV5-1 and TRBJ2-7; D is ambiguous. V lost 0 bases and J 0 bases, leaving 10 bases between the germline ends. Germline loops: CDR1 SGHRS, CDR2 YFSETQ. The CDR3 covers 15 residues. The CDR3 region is CASSLVGGRSYEQYF. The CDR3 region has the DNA TGCGCCAGCAGCTTGGTGGGTGGCCGCTCCTACGAGCAGTACTTC.

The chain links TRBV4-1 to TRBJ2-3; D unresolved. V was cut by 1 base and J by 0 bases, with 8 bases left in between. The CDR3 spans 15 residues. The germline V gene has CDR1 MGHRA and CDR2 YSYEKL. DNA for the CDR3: TGCGCCAGCAGCCAAGGGCAGGTTAGCACAGATACGCAGTATTTT. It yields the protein CASSQGQVSTDTQYF.